Below are 15 T cell receptor beta chains sequenced from a single sample in a study of T cell responses to AZD1222 COVID-19 vaccine. Sequencing used immunoSEQ multiplex PCR; TCRdb keeps in-frame clones, though not all of them. The sample comprises around 180,000 clones, 70% to 90% of which are singletons, and 5% to 7% rests with the top ten. Sequencing used peripheral blood, obtained on day 0 of AZD1222 vaccination. Every receptor here comes from an adult in good health.

The V gene is TRBV12-5, the J gene TRBJ1-5; D is undetermined. The germline CDR1 and CDR2 sequences are LGHNT and FRNRAP. The CDR3 sequence is 11 residues long. Trimming took off 1 base at V and 5 bases at J, with 0 bases between the two ends. CDR3 nucleotide sequence: TGTGCTAGTGGTTTGGATCAGCCCCAGCATTTT. This gives the protein CASGLDQPQHF. Full variable domain (rest looked up from reference TRBV12-5 and TRBJ1-5): DARVTQTPRHKVTEMGQEVTMRCQPILGHNTVFWYRQTMMQGLELLAYFRNRAPLDDSGMPKDRFSAEMPDATLATLKIQPSEPRDSAVYFCASGLDQPQHFGDGTRLSIL.

The chain joins TRBV5-6 to TRBJ2-7; D call uncertain. Trimming removed 4 bases at V and 1 base at J, with 12 bases between. The germline CDR1 and CDR2 sequences are SGHDT and YYEEEE. There are 14 residues in the CDR3. CDR3 in DNA: TGTGCCAGCAGCACCTACAAGGGATCCTACGAGCAGTACTTC. Amino acids: CASSTYKGSYEQYF.

The genes are TRBV6-4 and TRBJ1-1; D is possibly TRBD1 (5 bases). The CDR3 consists of 16 residues. The germline V gene has CDR1 MRHNA and CDR2 SNTAGT. Trimming shortened V by 8 bases and J by 3 bases, and 22 bases separated the two germline ends. CDR3 residues: CASPNPRSLGDTEAFF. The DNA for the CDR3 is TGTGCCAGCCCTAACCCGAGGTCCTTGGGGGACACTGAAGCTTTCTTT.

The gene calls are TRBV7-2 and TRBJ1-6, with TRBD1 as a possible D gene (6 bases). The V gene's germline CDR1 is SGHTA and CDR2 FQGNSA. Trimming took off 2 bases at V and 8 bases at J, with 16 bases between the two ends. CDR3 size: 16 residues. CDR3 region: CASSLPRGLRDSPLHF. DNA for the CDR3: TGTGCCAGCAGCTTACCCCGGGGGCTAAGGGATTCACCCCTCCACTTT.

This chain joins TRBV3-1 (or the pseudogene TRBV3-2) and TRBJ1-2; D is perhaps TRBD1 (6 bases). V was shortened by 0 bases and J by 8 bases, with 13 bases between the two germline ends. Per the germline V gene, CDR1 is LGHDT and CDR2 is YNNKEL (reference sequence). This CDR3 contains 14 residues. The CDR3 here is CASSQEIRGEGYTF. Written as DNA, the CDR3 is TGTGCCAGCAGCCAAGAGATCAGGGGTGAGGGCTACACCTTC.

J is TRBJ1-3 and V is TRBV9, with D unresolved. Trimming took off 0 bases at V and 0 bases at J, with 7 bases between the two ends. Per germline, CDR1 SGDLS and CDR2 YYNGEE. The CDR3 spans 15 residues. Written as DNA, the CDR3 is TGTGCCAGCAGCGTAGGAGCGGACTCTGGAAACACCATATATTTT. Amino acid sequence: CASSVGADSGNTIYF.

J is TRBJ1-5 and V is TRBV19, with D maybe TRBD1 (6 bases). This CDR3 is 15 amino acids long. From germline, CDR1 is LNHDA and CDR2 SQIVND (reference sequence). Trimming removed 0 bases at V and 4 bases at J, with 10 bases between. In DNA, the CDR3 is TGTGCCAGTAGTATAGACAGGGGTTTGAATCAGCCCCAGCATTTT. It is translated as CASSIDRGLNQPQHF.

The CDR3 nucleotides read TGCAGCGTCGGGACAGACCAAGAGACCCAGTACTTC. Its translation: CSVGTDQETQYF. The gene calls are TRBV29-1 and TRBJ2-5; 7 bases align to TRBD1. The CDR3 contains 12 residues. The V gene's germline CDR1 is SQVTM and CDR2 ANQGSEA. V was clipped by 6 bases and J by 0 bases; unmatched bases: 1.

V gene TRBV7-2 combines with J gene TRBJ1-2; D perhaps matches TRBD1 (5 bases). Trimming pared 6 bases from V and 4 bases from J, leaving 30 bases between. Germline values: CDR1 SGHTA, CDR2 FQGNSA. The CDR3 is made up of 19 amino acids. This CDR3 is CASSKRQGLQRDPSYGYTF. The DNA of the CDR3 is TGTGCCAGCAGTAAGCGGCAGGGCCTTCAGCGGGACCCGTCCTATGGCTACACCTTC.

A single count supports this clone. The chain employs TRBV7-9 and TRBJ2-2; D perhaps matches TRBD2 (6 bases). CDR3 length: 15 residues. V gave up 6 bases and J gave up 2 bases, with 13 bases separating them. From germline, CDR1 is SEHNR and CDR2 FQNEAQ (reference sequence). The CDR3 region is CASSLMGLNTGELFF. CDR3 DNA: TGTGCCAGCAGTTTAATGGGACTCAACACCGGGGAGCTGTTTTTT.

The chain carries TRBV5-1 and TRBJ2-1, with 8 bases identical to TRBD1. CDR3 length: 13 amino acids. The germline V gene encodes CDR1 SGHRS and CDR2 YFSETQ. The junction had 3 bases not matched to a gene; V was cut back by 7 bases and J by 3 bases. The CDR3: CASQTGDYNEQFF. CDR3 coding DNA: TGCGCCAGCCAGACAGGGGACTACAATGAGCAGTTCTTC. The full variable domain, its missing parts supplied by reference TRBV5-1 and TRBJ2-1, is KAGVTQTPRYLIKTRGQQVTLSCSPISGHRSVSWYQQTPGQGLQFLFEYFSETQRNKGNFPGRFSGRQFSNSRSEMNVSTLELGDSALYLCASQTGDYNEQFFGPGTRLTVL.

J is TRBJ2-7 and V is TRBV18; 9 nucleotides agree with TRBD1. Germline V CDR1 and CDR2: KGHSH, LQKENI. The junction had 6 bases not matched to a gene; V was cut back by 3 bases and J by 3 bases. CDR3 size: 15 residues. The CDR3 loop is CASSPGTGSIYEQYF. The CDR3 DNA reads TGTGCCAGCTCACCCGGGACAGGGAGCATCTACGAGCAGTACTTC.

This rearrangement joins TRBV5-3 to TRBJ2-1; no definite D call. TRBV5-3 is assigned to the ORF class and has an uncertain function. With 2 bases removed from V and 7 bases from J, the gap between germline ends came to 19 bases. The CDR3 is made up of 16 amino acids. The CDR3, as DNA: TGTGCCAGAAGCTTCCCCCAGAAGCCGCGTTTGAATGAGCAGTTCTTC. Its translation is CARSFPQKPRLNEQFF.

The rearrangement joins TRBV11-2 to TRBJ2-6; 8 positions agree with TRBD1. Per germline, CDR1 SGHAT and CDR2 FQNNGV. V lost 3 bases, J lost 0 bases, and 10 bases stayed unmatched. CDR3 length equals 19 residues. The CDR3 region has the DNA TGTGCCAGCAGCTTGGAGCCGGGACAGGTTTACTCTGGGGCCAACGTCCTGACTTTC. Translated, it gives CASSLEPGQVYSGANVLTF.

The chain carries TRBV6-5 and TRBJ2-5, with 12 positions matching TRBD2. V shed 4 bases and J 9 bases; nucleotides not matched to a gene: 6. The CDR3 sequence is 14 residues long. From germline, CDR1 is MNHEY and CDR2 SVGAGI. The chain's CDR3 is CASSSLAGGLAQYF. As DNA, the CDR3 is TGTGCCAGCAGTTCCCTAGCGGGAGGGCTCGCCCAGTACTTC.